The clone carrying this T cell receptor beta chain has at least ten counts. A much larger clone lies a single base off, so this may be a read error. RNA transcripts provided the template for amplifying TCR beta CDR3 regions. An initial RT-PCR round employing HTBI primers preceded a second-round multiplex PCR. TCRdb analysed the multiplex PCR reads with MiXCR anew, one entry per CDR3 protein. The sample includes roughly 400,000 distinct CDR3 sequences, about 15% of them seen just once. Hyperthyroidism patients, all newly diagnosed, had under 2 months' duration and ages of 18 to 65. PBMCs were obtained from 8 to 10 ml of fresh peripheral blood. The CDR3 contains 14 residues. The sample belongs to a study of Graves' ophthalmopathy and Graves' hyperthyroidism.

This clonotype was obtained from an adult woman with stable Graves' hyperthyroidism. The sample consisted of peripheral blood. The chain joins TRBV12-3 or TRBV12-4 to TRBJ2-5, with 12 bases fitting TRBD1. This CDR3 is CTSRGTGGGETQYF. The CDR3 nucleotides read TGTACCAGCAGGGGGACAGGGGGCGGCGAGACCCAGTACTTC.